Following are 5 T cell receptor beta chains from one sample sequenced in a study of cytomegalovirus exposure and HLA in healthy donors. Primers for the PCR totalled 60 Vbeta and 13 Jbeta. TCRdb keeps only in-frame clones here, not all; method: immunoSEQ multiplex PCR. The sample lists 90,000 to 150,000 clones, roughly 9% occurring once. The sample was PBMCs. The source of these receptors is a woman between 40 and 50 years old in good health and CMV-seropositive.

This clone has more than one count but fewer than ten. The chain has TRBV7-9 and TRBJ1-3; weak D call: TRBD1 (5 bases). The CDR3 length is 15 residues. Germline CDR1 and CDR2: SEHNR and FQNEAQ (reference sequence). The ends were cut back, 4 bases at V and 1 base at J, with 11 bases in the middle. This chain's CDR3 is CASSSTGWSGNTIYF. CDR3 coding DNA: TGTGCCAGCAGCTCAACAGGTTGGTCTGGAAACACCATATATTTT.

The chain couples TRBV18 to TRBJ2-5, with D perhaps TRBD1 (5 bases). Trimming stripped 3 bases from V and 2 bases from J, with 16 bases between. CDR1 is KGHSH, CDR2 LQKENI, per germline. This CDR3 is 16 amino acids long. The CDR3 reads CASSPKANRLQETQYF. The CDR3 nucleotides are TGTGCCAGCTCACCCAAGGCTAACAGGTTACAAGAGACCCAGTACTTC.

As DNA, the CDR3 is TGTGCCAGCAGCTTTAGCGGGGGAGGAACAGATACGCAGTATTTT. The encoded protein is CASSFSGGGTDTQYF. The gene calls are TRBV7-9 and TRBJ2-3, with 9 positions matching TRBD2. J gave up 3 bases and V 3 bases, and 4 bases lay outside the gene matches. The CDR3 consists of 15 residues. The germline V gene encodes CDR1 SEHNR and CDR2 FQNEAQ (reference sequence).

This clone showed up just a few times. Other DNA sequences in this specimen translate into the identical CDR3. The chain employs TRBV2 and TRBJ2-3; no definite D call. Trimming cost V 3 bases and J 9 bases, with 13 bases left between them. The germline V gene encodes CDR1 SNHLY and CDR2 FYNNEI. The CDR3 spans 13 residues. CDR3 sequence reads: CASSEPRVFTQYF. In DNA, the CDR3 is TGTGCCAGCAGTGAGCCACGGGTCTTCACGCAGTATTTT.

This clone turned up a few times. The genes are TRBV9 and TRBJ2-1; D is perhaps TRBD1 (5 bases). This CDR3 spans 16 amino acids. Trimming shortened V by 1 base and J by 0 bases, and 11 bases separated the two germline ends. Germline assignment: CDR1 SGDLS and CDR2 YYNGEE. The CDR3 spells CASSVMGRSSYNEQFF. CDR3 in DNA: TGTGCCAGCAGCGTAATGGGGCGAAGCTCCTACAATGAGCAGTTCTTC.